The sequence of this T cell receptor beta chain was determined in a study of breast tumors, draining lymph nodes, adjacent tissues. V gave up 3 bases and J gave up 3 bases, with 8 bases separating them. There are 13 residues in the CDR3. The V gene's germline CDR1 is SGHVS and CDR2 FNYEAQ. Axillary draining lymph nodes of breast cancer patients supplied the node samples. This clonotype was seen only a few times. Its antigen is still unknown. TCRdb fed the multiplex PCR reads into MiXCR, producing one record per CDR3 protein. The table has 200,000 to 250,000 distinct CDR3 sequences, roughly 30% seen once. Overall study findings and caveats: Luminal-like breast cancer showed significantly greater tumor-nontumor repertoire similarity than basal-like breast cancer did.

Sequenced material: axillary lymph node tissue. The sequence derives from a female donor with breast cancer. Some clones in this sample may be carry-over from other donors' samples. V is TRBV7-6 and J is TRBJ1-1; D is undetermined. The CDR3 DNA is TGTGCCAGCAGCTTCCAGTCCTACACTGAAGCTTTCTTT. Its translation is CASSFQSYTEAFF.